Below, one T cell receptor (beta chain) is given with its context. The target antigen is unknown. This specimen comes from a study of a mutant IDH1 vaccine in newly diagnosed glioma. Study-level information: Vaccinations were initiated 4-6 weeks following radiotherapy alone, or were given together with temozolomide cycles.

The time point denotes: week 11, during vaccination. One vaccine dose held 300 ug of mutant IDH1 20-mer peptide and came with topical imiquimod. The V and J ends lost 10 bases and 5 bases respectively, with 17 bases between them. Germline CDR1 reads ENHRY; CDR2 reads SYGVKD. The CDR3 has 13 amino acids. Repertoires were generated with immunoSEQ multiplex PCR, while TCRdb's copy carries only in-frame clones and drops some. The sample has about 24,000 clones; around three quarters are singletons. This sequence was found in a man between 35 and 55 years old with glioma. The rearrangement joins TRBV10-3 to TRBJ1-1; TRBD1 might be the D (5 bases). This material consisted of PBMCs, taken from a glioma patient whose treatment included an IDH1 peptide vaccine. The CDR3 region is CATEGVGKTEAFF. The CDR3 nucleotides read TGTGCCACGGAAGGGGTAGGGAAGACTGAAGCTTTCTTT.